This TCR beta chain was sequenced in a study of T-cell memory formation after mild COVID-19 (dated by TCRdb to about 2021). About the study as a whole: Most TCR sequence clusters were specific to one of the two donors. In two donors, T-cell clones that expanded and contracted after mild COVID-19 were followed by sequencing TCRalpha and TCRbeta repertoires longitudinally. The cohort comprised two young, previously healthy adult volunteers, one female and one male. The investigation overall reported the following: The detection of some responding clones in pre-infection memory suggests that pre-existing cross-reactive memory T cells joined the SARS-CoV-2 response. The study included only two mild cases, and larger cohorts that include severe cases with pre-infection samples were judged to be necessary. Contracting CD4+ clones turned up mainly in the CM and EM memory subsets, whereas EMRA was where CD8+ clones were enriched. Whether the second-wave clones peaking on day 37 were SARS-CoV-2 specific was not confirmed. Clones contracting from day 15 to 85 had balanced CD4/CD8 phenotypes, while a second wave expanding from day 15 to 37 was biased towards CD4+.

Comments on this clonotype: Its recognized antigen is unknown. Base quality data are lacking; no much larger clone is found one base away.

V loses 4 bases of germline sequence and J loses 10 bases, and the interval between the two ends is 26 bases. The cysteine opens and the phenylalanine closes a CDR3 of 16 amino acids. The read is trimmed to its CDR3 DNA, 48 bases read in frame from base 1. Via the germline V gene, CDR1 is SGHRS and CDR2 YFSETQ. Ficoll-Paque density gradient centrifugation was the method used to isolate PBMCs. TCRdb records Illumina NovaSeq 6000 as the sequencer. cDNA libraries for TCRalpha and TCRbeta were prepared by 5'RACE using constant-segment primers, with sample barcodes and unique molecular identifiers added. RNA was extracted from every sample with Trizol reagent. The libraries were amplified in two PCR steps, and the second step added a second sample barcode and Illumina TruSeq adapters. Sequencing of the libraries was done on an Illumina NovaSeq, producing 2 x 150 bp paired-end reads. As for the original processing: With migec v1.2.7, reads were demultiplexed and then collapsed into UMI-guided consensus sequences. With mixcr v2.1.11, UMI consensuses were aligned to TRA and TRB V and J templates and assembled into clonotypes. A clonotype was counted as expanded or contracted only if both edgeR and NoisET called the change significant, with noise models trained on biological replicates. For edgeR calls, the cutoffs were a false discovery rate-adjusted p below 0.01 and a log2 fold-change threshold of 1. As an exploratory analysis of dynamics, PCA with hierarchical clustering was applied to max-normalized trajectories of the 1000 most abundant clonotypes. The CD4 or CD8 phenotype of responding clones was assigned using the separately sequenced CD4+ and CD8+ repertoires. Using fastp at Q25 and MiXCR, TCRdb reprocessed the public reads and kept productive beta chains. CDR3 protein sequences are deduplicated, and each keeps its most common genes and DNA. Here the V and J calls rest on TCRdb's processing, not on the authors' analysis. This sample gives under 350,000 distinct CDR3 sequences in total; around 16% of them show up just once. The ten largest clones add up to approximately 23% of the sample.

The source is a young man who had mild COVID-19 (a few samples of this study predate the infection). The sample titles of this study are shuffled in the database, so cell type and time point are left out; the donor was told from shared clones. In this chain, TRBV5-1 is recombined with TRBJ2-5; the D gene lacks a confident call. Source material: PBMCs or a T cell subset sorted from them (not recorded which). The sequence in DNA is TGCGCCAGCAGCCACGGTGGACCCACGGTGGTGCGTGACCAGTACTTC. Translated, this is CASSHGGPTVVRDQYF. The CDR3, completed at both ends by the reference TRBV5-1 and TRBJ2-5 genes, gives the full variable domain KAGVTQTPRYLIKTRGQQVTLSCSPISGHRSVSWYQQTPGQGLQFLFEYFSETQRNKGNFPGRFSGRQFSNSRSEMNVSTLELGDSALYLCASSHGGPTVVRDQYFGPGTRLLVL.